This is a list of T cell receptor beta chains from one sample in a study of CD8 T cell repertoires and HIV-1 epitope variants. Produced via immunoSEQ multiplex PCR; TCRdb's table is partial and in-frame only. The sample consists of roughly 100,000 clones, 70% to 75% of them appearing once. The source material was uncultured baseline CD8+ T cells from peripheral blood mononuclear cells (PBMCs). These receptors originate from a male donor with HIV. Each CDR3 is given with its conserved first and last residue. Each record gives: V gene, D gene, clone size, J gene, CDR3 DNA, CDR3 protein. The D gene is left open where the match is weak. A clone size is listed for some rows: how often the clone was seen (once, few, many), or a class if it is expanded.

v_gene: TRBV28
d_gene: TRBD1
abundance: NA
j_gene: TRBJ2-3
CDR3nt: TGTGCCAGCAGTCCTGACAGGGGGCGGCCGACAGATACGCAGTATTTT
CDR3aa: CASSPDRGRPTDTQYF

v_gene: TRBV7-9
d_gene: TRBD2
abundance: few
j_gene: TRBJ2-1
CDR3nt: TGTGCCAGCAGCTTAGCTAGCGGGAGATACAATGAGCAGTTCTTC
CDR3aa: CASSLASGRYNEQFF

v_gene: TRBV19
d_gene: TRBD1
abundance: NA
j_gene: TRBJ2-7
CDR3nt: TGTGCCAGTAGCGGCGCTCCGGGACAGGGCTACGAGCAGTACTTC
CDR3aa: CASSGAPGQGYEQYF

v_gene: TRBV6-6
d_gene: TRBD2
abundance: NA
j_gene: TRBJ2-1
CDR3nt: TGTGCCAGCAGTTACTCGGGAGGGTATGAGCAGTTCTTC
CDR3aa: CASSYSGGYEQFF

v_gene: TRBV7-2
d_gene: NA
abundance: NA
j_gene: TRBJ2-1
CDR3nt: TGTGCCAGCAGCTTAGAGGAGGTTGAGCAGTTCTTC
CDR3aa: CASSLEEVEQFF

v_gene: TRBV6-1
d_gene: TRBD1
abundance: NA
j_gene: TRBJ1-2
CDR3nt: TGTGCCAGCAGTGAAGCGTTGACAGGGGGAAACGGCTACACCTTC
CDR3aa: CASSEALTGGNGYTF

v_gene: TRBV5-1
d_gene: NA
abundance: NA
j_gene: TRBJ2-1
CDR3nt: TGCGCCAGCAGCTTAGGTAATAGGGAGCAGTTCTTC
CDR3aa: CASSLGNREQFF

v_gene: TRBV27
d_gene: NA
abundance: NA
j_gene: TRBJ1-6
CDR3nt: TGTGCCAGCAGTGACCCTGGTACGGTAAATTCACCCCTCCACTTT
CDR3aa: CASSDPGTVNSPLHF

v_gene: TRBV4-3
d_gene: TRBD1
abundance: few
j_gene: TRBJ2-7
CDR3nt: TGCGCCAGCAGCCCAAAAGGACAGGGGGACGAGCAGTACTTC
CDR3aa: CASSPKGQGDEQYF

v_gene: TRBV9
d_gene: NA
abundance: NA
j_gene: TRBJ2-7
CDR3nt: TGTGCCAGCAGCGTAGCAGGGGCTGGATACGAGCAGTACTTC
CDR3aa: CASSVAGAGYEQYF

v_gene: TRBV7-6
d_gene: NA
abundance: NA
j_gene: TRBJ2-7
CDR3nt: TGTGCCAGCAGCTTGTCCCCCGGGGGACACGAGCAGTACTTC
CDR3aa: CASSLSPGGHEQYF

v_gene: TRBV5-4
d_gene: NA
abundance: once
j_gene: TRBJ2-3
CDR3nt: TGTGCCAGCAACCTTCCCGGTAGACTACAAGAGTTCACAGATACGCAGTATTTT
CDR3aa: CASNLPGRLQEFTDTQYF

v_gene: TRBV21-1
d_gene: NA
abundance: NA
j_gene: TRBJ2-4
CDR3nt: TGTGCCAGCAGCAAAGGCCGACTAGCGCAAGGATTAGCCAAAAACATTCAGTACTTC
CDR3aa: CASSKGRLAQGLAKNIQYF

v_gene: TRBV18
d_gene: NA
abundance: NA
j_gene: TRBJ2-7
CDR3nt: TGTGCCAGCTCACCACCTGCCAGGGGTGAGGAGCAGTACTTC
CDR3aa: CASSPPARGEEQYF

v_gene: TRBV19
d_gene: TRBD1
abundance: few
j_gene: TRBJ1-5
CDR3nt: TGTGCCAGTAGTGCCGGGACAGCTTTTCCCCAGCATTTT
CDR3aa: CASSAGTAFPQHF

v_gene: TRBV28
d_gene: TRBD2
abundance: NA
j_gene: TRBJ2-7
CDR3nt: TGTGCCAGCAGTTCCCTAGCGGGGGGGTTCTCCTACGAGCAGTACTTC
CDR3aa: CASSSLAGGFSYEQYF

v_gene: TRBV20-1
d_gene: NA
abundance: NA
j_gene: TRBJ2-7
CDR3nt: TGCAGGAAGGGGCCTCCCTACGAGCAGTACTTC
CDR3aa: CRKGPPYEQYF

v_gene: TRBV18
d_gene: NA
abundance: once
j_gene: TRBJ1-5
CDR3nt: TGTGCCAGCTCACCTACTGCGGTATCCGGGAAAGGCAATCAGCCCCAGCATTTT
CDR3aa: CASSPTAVSGKGNQPQHF

v_gene: TRBV7-6
d_gene: TRBD1
abundance: NA
j_gene: TRBJ2-2
CDR3nt: TGTGCCAGCAGCGGACTAACCGGGACAGGGCTGACCGGGGAGCTGTTTTTT
CDR3aa: CASSGLTGTGLTGELFF

v_gene: TRBV6-5
d_gene: NA
abundance: NA
j_gene: TRBJ1-5
CDR3nt: TGTGCCAGCAGTTACGGCAGGGAGCAGCCCCAGCATTTT
CDR3aa: CASSYGREQPQHF

v_gene: TRBV7-3
d_gene: NA
abundance: NA
j_gene: TRBJ1-6
CDR3nt: TGTGCCAGCAGCTTAACCCAGGCAGGGCCTAATTCACCCCTCCACTTT
CDR3aa: CASSLTQAGPNSPLHF

v_gene: TRBV14
d_gene: NA
abundance: NA
j_gene: TRBJ1-5
CDR3nt: TGTGCCAGCAGCCAACTACATGGTATCGCGCCCCAGCATTTT
CDR3aa: CASSQLHGIAPQHF

v_gene: TRBV5-6
d_gene: NA
abundance: NA
j_gene: TRBJ2-7
CDR3nt: TGTGCCAGCAGCAACTCCTACGAGCAGTACTTC
CDR3aa: CASSNSYEQYF

v_gene: TRBV5-1
d_gene: NA
abundance: NA
j_gene: TRBJ2-1
CDR3nt: TGCGCCAGCAGCTTGGCTAGAGCAGGACCCATCAATGAGCAGTTCTTC
CDR3aa: CASSLARAGPINEQFF

v_gene: TRBV18
d_gene: NA
abundance: NA
j_gene: TRBJ1-2
CDR3nt: TGTGCCAGCTCACCCCACCCGACAGGTGGCTACACCTTC
CDR3aa: CASSPHPTGGYTF

v_gene: TRBV18
d_gene: NA
abundance: NA
j_gene: TRBJ2-3
CDR3nt: TGTGCCAGCTCACTTGTTAAGGGTGGCACAGATACGCAGTATTTT
CDR3aa: CASSLVKGGTDTQYF

v_gene: TRBV10-3
d_gene: NA
abundance: NA
j_gene: TRBJ2-1
CDR3nt: TGTGCCGCGGGTTCAGGGGACAACAATGAGCAGTTCTTC
CDR3aa: CAAGSGDNNEQFF

v_gene: TRBV19
d_gene: NA
abundance: NA
j_gene: TRBJ1-1
CDR3nt: TGTGCCAGTAGTCCCCTGTTACAGGGGAACACTGAAGCTTTCTTT
CDR3aa: CASSPLLQGNTEAFF

v_gene: TRBV10-1
d_gene: TRBD2
abundance: NA
j_gene: TRBJ2-5
CDR3nt: TGCGCCAGCAGCGGGGAGGGGTCTGGAGAGACCCAGTACTTC
CDR3aa: CASSGEGSGETQYF